The source of this T cell receptor (beta chain) is a study of cytomegalovirus exposure and HLA in healthy donors. The study, taken as a whole, reports: Within an earlier analysis, most TCR beta V segments proved productive either about 87% or about 30% of the time. Among the most significant clusters, several appeared linked to common viral pathogens in a later analysis. Accounts indicate the classifier identified cytomegalovirus status with strong specificity and sensitivity.

Germline values: CDR1 SGHTA, CDR2 FQGNSA. Trimming left V 0 bases short and J 5 bases short, with 20 bases between. This CDR3 has 18 amino acids. Comments on this clone: What it recognizes is unknown.

PCR employed 60 Vbeta and 13 Jbeta primers. Measured with immunoSEQ multiplex PCR; TCRdb has only the in-frame clones, and not every one. The sample shows some 150,000 clones, around 79% of them seen only once. Sequencing was done on a sample of PBMCs. This clonotype was obtained from a woman in her forties in good health and CMV-seropositive. The chain joins TRBV7-2 to TRBJ1-5, with D possibly being TRBD1 (5 bases). The CDR3 sequence: CASSLALRSGLGHQPQHF. As DNA, the CDR3 is TGTGCCAGCAGCTTAGCCTTAAGGTCAGGGTTAGGACATCAGCCCCAGCATTTT.